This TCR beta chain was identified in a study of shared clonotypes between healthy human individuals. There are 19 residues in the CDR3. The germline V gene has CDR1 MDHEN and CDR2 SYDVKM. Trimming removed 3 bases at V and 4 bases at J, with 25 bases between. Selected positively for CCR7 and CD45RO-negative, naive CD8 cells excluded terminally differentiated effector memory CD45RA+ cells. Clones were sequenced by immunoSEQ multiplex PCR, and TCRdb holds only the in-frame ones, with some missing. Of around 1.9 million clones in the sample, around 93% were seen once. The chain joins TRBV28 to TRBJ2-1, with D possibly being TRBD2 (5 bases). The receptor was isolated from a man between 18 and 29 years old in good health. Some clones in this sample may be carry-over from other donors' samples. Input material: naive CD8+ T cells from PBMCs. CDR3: CASSFPPPTLVLGYNEQFF. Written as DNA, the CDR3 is TGTGCCAGCAGTTTTCCACCTCCTACACTAGTGTTGGGATACAATGAGCAGTTCTTC. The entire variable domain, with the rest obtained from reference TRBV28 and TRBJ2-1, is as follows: DVKVTQSSRYLVKRTGEKVFLECVQDMDHENMFWYRQDPGLGLRLIYFSYDVKMKEKGDIPEGYSVSREKKERFSLILESASTNQTSMYLCASSFPPPTLVLGYNEQFFGPGTRLTVL.